The 11 T cell receptor beta chains in this list originate from one sample, sequenced in a study of T cell responses to AZD1222 COVID-19 vaccine. Repertoires were generated with immunoSEQ multiplex PCR, while TCRdb's copy carries only in-frame clones and drops some. Here the sample spans roughly 190,000 clones, approximately 92% being singletons. This material consisted of peripheral blood, taken 28 days after the second dose of the MenACWY control vaccine. These receptors were taken from an adult who received the MenACWY meningococcal vaccine as a control.

V is TRBV19 and J is TRBJ1-2; D is unclear. V was shortened by 7 bases and J by 1 base, with 19 bases between the two germline ends. Germline CDR1 LNHDA, CDR2 SQIVND (reference sequence). The CDR3 contains 16 residues. The CDR3 is CASTSAMRVFNYGYTF. In DNA, the CDR3 is TGTGCCAGTACTTCAGCGATGCGGGTTTTTAACTATGGCTACACCTTC.

This chain joins TRBV12-5 and TRBJ2-7; 8 nucleotides align to TRBD1. The CDR3 is 15 amino acids. Trimming cost V 6 bases and J 6 bases; bases outside gene matches: 13. Germline V gene lookup returns CDR1 LGHNT and CDR2 FRNRAP. CDR3 protein: CASGLGRQGAAEQYF. DNA for the CDR3: TGTGCTAGTGGCCTGGGCAGGCAGGGGGCTGCCGAGCAGTACTTC.

The chain combines TRBV7-8 with TRBJ1-1; D remains ambiguous. V lost 1 base and J 1 base, leaving 4 bases between the germline ends. Germline lookup yields CDR1 SGHVS and CDR2 FQNEAQ. The CDR3 has 13 amino acids. The CDR3, as DNA: TGTGCCAGCAGCTTAGAAAAGAACACTGAAGCTTTCTTT. Translation: CASSLEKNTEAFF.

The chain carries TRBV7-6 and TRBJ2-7, with 13 positions matching TRBD2. The CDR3 has 19 residues. Per germline, CDR1 SGHVS and CDR2 FNYEAQ. The ends lost 2 bases at V and 1 base at J; junction bases unmatched: 11. CDR3 loop: CASSLRLGTSGKGSYEQYF. Written as DNA, the CDR3 is TGTGCCAGCAGCTTAAGGTTAGGGACTAGCGGGAAGGGGTCCTACGAGCAGTACTTC.

This CDR3 reads CATTAATDTQYF. The CDR3 nucleotides are TGTGCCACCACTGCCGCCACAGATACGCAGTATTTT. V gene TRBV6-5 combines with J gene TRBJ2-3, with D unresolved. With 10 bases removed from V and 2 bases from J, the gap between germline ends came to 10 bases. The length of the CDR3 is 12 residues. From germline, CDR1 is MNHEY and CDR2 SVGAGI.

The CDR3 loop reads CASSTPGGDTQYF. The CDR3 nucleotides read TGTGCCAGCAGTACCCCGGGAGGGGATACGCAGTATTTT. The V and J genes are TRBV6-5 and TRBJ2-3, with TRBD2 identical over 8 bases. Germline V CDR1 and CDR2: MNHEY, SVGAGI. The trim removed 5 bases at V and 6 bases at J, leaving 4 bases unmatched. The CDR3 is 13 residues long.

CDR3 sequence: CARGRGSYGYTF. CDR3 DNA: TGTGCCAGAGGCAGGGGGAGCTATGGCTACACCTTC. This rearrangement joins TRBV2 to TRBJ1-2; 7 bases map to TRBD1. CDR3 length: 12 amino acids. V was clipped by 9 bases and J by 4 bases; unmatched bases: 5. The germline V gene encodes CDR1 SNHLY and CDR2 FYNNEI.

The chain couples TRBV5-6 to TRBJ1-1; D gene ambiguous. CDR1 is SGHDT, CDR2 YYEEEE, per germline. This CDR3 has 16 residues. Deletions cut 4 bases from V and 1 base from J, with 17 bases between. The CDR3 sequence: CASSEFLGHENTEAFF. The CDR3 nucleotides read TGTGCCAGCAGCGAGTTTCTGGGCCACGAGAACACTGAAGCTTTCTTT.

This sequence joins TRBV7-2 and TRBJ1-2; tentatively, D is TRBD1 (5 bases). The CDR3 has 16 amino acids. Trimming removed 8 bases from V and 4 bases from J, with 23 bases in between. Germline-derived CDR1 and CDR2 are SGHTA and FQGNSA. CDR3: CASSPGATDDLYGYTF. For the CDR3, the DNA is TGTGCCAGCTCCCCCGGGGCTACAGACGACCTCTATGGCTACACCTTC.

This clone was observed a single time. This chain connects TRBV19 to TRBJ2-7; D gene ambiguous. The germline V gene has CDR1 LNHDA and CDR2 SQIVND (reference sequence). The CDR3 length is 13 residues. The V end lost 6 bases, the J end lost 4 bases, and 13 bases lay between the germline ends. In nucleotides, the CDR3 is TGTGCCAGTAGGAAAGAAAACTCTTACGAGCAGTACTTC. Amino acid sequence: CASRKENSYEQYF.

The V call is TRBV7-2, the J call TRBJ1-1; 7 nucleotides agree with TRBD1. Germline-derived CDR1 and CDR2 are SGHTA and FQGNSA. The ends lost 3 bases at V and 0 bases at J; junction bases unmatched: 4. The CDR3 contains 15 residues. The CDR3 reads CASSLAGGMNTEAFF. As DNA, the CDR3 is TGTGCCAGCAGCTTGGCAGGGGGGATGAACACTGAAGCTTTCTTT.